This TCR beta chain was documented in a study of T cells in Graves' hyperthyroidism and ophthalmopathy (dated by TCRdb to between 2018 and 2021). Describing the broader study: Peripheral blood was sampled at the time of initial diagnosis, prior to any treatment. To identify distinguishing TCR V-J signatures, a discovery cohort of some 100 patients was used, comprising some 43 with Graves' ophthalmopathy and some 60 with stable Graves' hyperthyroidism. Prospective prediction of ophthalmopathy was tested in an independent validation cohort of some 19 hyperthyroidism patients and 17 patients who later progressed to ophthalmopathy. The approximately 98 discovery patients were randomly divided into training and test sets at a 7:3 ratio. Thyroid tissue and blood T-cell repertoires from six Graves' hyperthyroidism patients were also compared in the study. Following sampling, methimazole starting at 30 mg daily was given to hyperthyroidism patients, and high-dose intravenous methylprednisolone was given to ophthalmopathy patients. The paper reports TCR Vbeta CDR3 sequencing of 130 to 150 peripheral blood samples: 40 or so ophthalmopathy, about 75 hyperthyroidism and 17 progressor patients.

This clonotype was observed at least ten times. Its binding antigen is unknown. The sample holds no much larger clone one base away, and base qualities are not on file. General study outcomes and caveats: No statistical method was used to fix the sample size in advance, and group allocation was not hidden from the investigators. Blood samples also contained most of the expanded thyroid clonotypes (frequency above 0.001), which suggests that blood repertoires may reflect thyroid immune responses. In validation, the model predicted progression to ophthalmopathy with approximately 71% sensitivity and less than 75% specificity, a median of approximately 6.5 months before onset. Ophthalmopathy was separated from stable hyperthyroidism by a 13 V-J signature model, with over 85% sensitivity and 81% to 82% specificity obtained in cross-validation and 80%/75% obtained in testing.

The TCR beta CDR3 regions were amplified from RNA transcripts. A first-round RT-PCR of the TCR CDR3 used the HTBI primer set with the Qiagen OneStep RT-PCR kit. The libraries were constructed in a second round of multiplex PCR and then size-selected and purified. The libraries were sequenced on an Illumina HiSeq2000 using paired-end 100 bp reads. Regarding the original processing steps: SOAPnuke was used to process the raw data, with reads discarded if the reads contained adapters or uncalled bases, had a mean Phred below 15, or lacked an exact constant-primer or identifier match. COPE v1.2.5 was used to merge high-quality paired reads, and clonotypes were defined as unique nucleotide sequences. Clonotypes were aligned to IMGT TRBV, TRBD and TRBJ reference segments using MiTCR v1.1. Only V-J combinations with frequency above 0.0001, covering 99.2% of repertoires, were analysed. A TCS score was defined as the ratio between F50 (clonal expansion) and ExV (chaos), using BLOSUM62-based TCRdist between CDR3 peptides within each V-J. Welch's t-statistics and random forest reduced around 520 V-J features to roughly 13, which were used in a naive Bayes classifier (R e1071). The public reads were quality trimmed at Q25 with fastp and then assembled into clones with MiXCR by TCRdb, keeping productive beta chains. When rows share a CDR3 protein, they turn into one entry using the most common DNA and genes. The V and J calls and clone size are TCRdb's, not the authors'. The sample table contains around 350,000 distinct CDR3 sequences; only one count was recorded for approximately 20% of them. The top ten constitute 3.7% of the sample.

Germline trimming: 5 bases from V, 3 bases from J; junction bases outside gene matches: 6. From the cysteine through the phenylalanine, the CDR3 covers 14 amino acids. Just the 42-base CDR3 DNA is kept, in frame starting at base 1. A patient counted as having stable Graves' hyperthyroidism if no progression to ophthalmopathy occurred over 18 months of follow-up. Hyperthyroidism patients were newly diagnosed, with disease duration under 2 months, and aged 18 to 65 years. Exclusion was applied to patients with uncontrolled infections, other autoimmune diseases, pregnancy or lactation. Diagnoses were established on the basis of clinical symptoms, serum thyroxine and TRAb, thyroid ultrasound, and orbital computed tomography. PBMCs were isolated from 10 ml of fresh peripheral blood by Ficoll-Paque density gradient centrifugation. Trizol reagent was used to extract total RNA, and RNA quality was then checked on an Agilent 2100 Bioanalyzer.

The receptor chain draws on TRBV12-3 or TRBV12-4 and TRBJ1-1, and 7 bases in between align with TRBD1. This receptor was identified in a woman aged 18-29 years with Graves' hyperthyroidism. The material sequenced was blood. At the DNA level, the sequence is TGTGCCAGCAGTATTCGGCAGGGGGACACTGAAGCTTTCTTT. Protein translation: CASSIRQGDTEAFF.